The present entry profiles one T cell receptor beta chain with its context. The antigen it recognizes is unknown. No much larger clone is present one base from it, and per-base qualities are unavailable. This entry is derived from a study of blood T cell repertoires in COVID-19 (TCRdb year 2020). Study-wide context: Samples covering the acute and convalescent phases of COVID-19 were provided by collaborators in the United States, Italy and Spain. The material from the prospective study consisted of cDNA or gDNA derived from T cells, B-cell-depleted T cells, or PBMCs. Subjects who had been exposed to COVID-19, were actively infected with it, or had recovered from it provided the deeply sampled blood TCRbeta repertoires that made up the dataset. The repertoires were made available in a free public database intended to serve as a resource for research on the immune response to SARS-CoV-2. Samples came from the ongoing ImmuneRACE study (first 160 participants) plus 1,254 subjects from 6 global collaborators. A de-identified subject ID, COVID-19 status, age in years and sex were almost always included in the sample metadata. Where available, HLA class I and class II types were obtained from metadata supplied by the sample provider rather than from assay-based typing. General study outcomes and caveats: The amount of clinical and demographic metadata varied by source and participant and was provided uncurated.

Per the germline V gene, MNHEY is the CDR1 and SVGAGI is the CDR2. The CDR3 covers 14 residues, taking in both the cysteine and the phenylalanine. The sequence is cut down to CDR3 DNA, 42 bases in frame from base 1. Germline trimming: 4 bases from V, 4 bases from J; junction bases outside gene matches: 5. TCRbeta CDR3 regions were amplified from genomic DNA by means of the immunoSEQ Assay, a bias-controlled multiplex PCR. The original methods were these. The number of nucleated cells in each sample was estimated from the amplification of reference gene primers within the assay. To quantify the absolute abundance of each unique TCRbeta CDR3 rearrangement, sequence reads were collapsed and filtered. For each sample, productive Simpson clonality was calculated by taking the square root of Simpson's diversity index across productive rearrangements. TCRdb stores this immuneACCESS table with in-frame sequences only. Part of the clones is absent; in the studies checked, under half of the shortfall reflects unresolved V genes, and no reason is known for the rest. The D gene and trimming were derived from the DNA, and the V and J assignments and clone size from that table. The sample table lists around 400,000 clones, about 87% of them with a count of one. 8.5% to 12% of the sample belongs to the ten largest clones.

In Seattle, one collaborating source enrolled patients while the infection was active and tracked those patients longitudinally over the course of disease. Each collaborating institution followed its own protocols to collect whole blood in K2EDTA tubes. Collaborator samples were shipped for TCRbeta analysis as frozen whole blood, isolated PBMCs, or DNA extracted from either sample type. The chain couples TRBV6-5 to TRBJ2-5, and 8 bases in between align with TRBD1. The TCR sequence derives from a woman aged 25 to 39 with COVID-19, enrolled during active disease. The specimen was peripheral blood. Here the CDR3 is given as CASSSGQGGETQYF. The DNA reads as follows: TGTGCCAGCAGTTCCGGACAGGGTGGAGAGACCCAGTACTTC.